This T cell receptor (beta chain) came from a study of Graves' ophthalmopathy and Graves' hyperthyroidism. Trimming took 8 bases from V and 3 from J, leaving 16 bases between them. The CDR3 has 14 amino acids. CDR1 SGHVS and CDR2 FNYEAQ come from the germline V gene. Each diagnosis was determined on the basis of clinical symptoms, serum thyroxine, TRAb, thyroid ultrasound and orbital computed tomography. RNA transcripts provided the template for amplifying TCR beta CDR3 regions. HTBI primers served in a first-round RT-PCR, which a second-round multiplex PCR followed. TCRdb reanalysed the multiplex PCR reads using MiXCR and keeps one entry per CDR3 protein. The top ten clones hold about 40% of a sample with 650,000 to 900,000 distinct CDR3 sequences, 40% of them seen once.

The specimen was peripheral blood. This clonotype was obtained from an adult man with Graves' ophthalmopathy. V is TRBV7-6 and J is TRBJ1-2, with D possibly being TRBD1 (6 bases). Here the CDR3 DNA reads TGTGCCAGCTCAGCCGGGACACTGTACTATGGCTACACCTTC. Encoded protein: CASSAGTLYYGYTF.